The T cell receptor (beta chain) described here comes from a study of blood T cell repertoires in COVID-19. As for the study in general: The cDNA or gDNA used as material had been derived from T cells, B-cell-depleted T cells, or PBMCs.

This CDR3 is built from 16 residues. Deletions cut 6 bases from V and 0 bases from J, with 14 bases between. Germline V gene sequence: CDR1 MDHEN, CDR2 SYDVKM. Only in-frame clones appear in the TCRdb table, and some are missing; sequencing was by immunoSEQ multiplex PCR. The repertoire holds over 80,000 clones, roughly 75% seen once, with approximately 4% in the top ten. This clone showed up just a few times. The material sequenced was peripheral blood. V is TRBV28 and J is TRBJ2-2; D is perhaps TRBD2 (6 bases). The clonotype originates from a woman in her forties or fifties with acute or convalescent COVID-19. The CDR3 is CASRDGRASNTGELFF. The CDR3 nucleotides read TGTGCCAGCAGGGACGGGAGAGCGTCGAACACCGGGGAGCTGTTTTTT.